The 25 T cell receptor beta chains below were found in one sample sequenced in a study of cytomegalovirus exposure and HLA in healthy donors. In the PCR, 60 Vbeta and 13 Jbeta primers were used. TCRdb keeps only in-frame clones here, not all; method: immunoSEQ multiplex PCR. The profile shows 99,000 or so clones, around 85% of them singletons. Sample: PBMCs. Receptor source: a man aged 25-45 years in good health and CMV-seropositive.

This clone came up a few times. CDR3 nucleotide sequence: TGTGCCAGTAGTTATTGGGACTCCCGTTACGAGCAGTACTTC. Its protein is CASSYWDSRYEQYF. This chain joins TRBV19 and TRBJ2-5; possibly TRBD2 for D (6 bases). The J call could be wrong; TRBJ2-7 is a better fit for the DNA end. Germline assignment: CDR1 LNHDA and CDR2 SQIVND (reference sequence). This CDR3 has 14 residues.

The chain combines TRBV27 with TRBJ1-1; D possibly corresponds to TRBD1 (6 bases). In germline, CDR1 is MNHEY, CDR2 SMNVEV (reference sequence). The V and J ends lost 6 bases and 8 bases respectively, with 22 bases between them. The CDR3 extends over 15 amino acids. CDR3 sequence: CASSRGGGILSEAFF. The CDR3 bases are TGTGCCAGCAGCCGAGGGGGGGGAATCCTATCCGAAGCTTTCTTT.

The chain uses TRBV4-3 and TRBJ1-3; 7 bases agree with TRBD1. After removal of 0 bases from V and 0 bases from J, the junction contained 5 bases not matched to a gene. The CDR3 is 17 amino acids. CDR1 LGHNA and CDR2 YSLEER come from the germline V gene. CDR3 DNA sequence: TGCGCCAGCAGCCAAGAATGGAGACAGGGCTCTGGAAACACCATATATTTT. It codes for CASSQEWRQGSGNTIYF.

The chain links TRBV30 to TRBJ2-1; 7 bases map to TRBD1. The germline gives CDR1 GTSNPN, CDR2 SVGIG (reference sequence). The CDR3 contains 17 residues. Trimming cost V 3 bases and J 3 bases; bases outside gene matches: 14. The CDR3 sequence is CAWSYTQGVSLYNEQFF. Written as DNA, the CDR3 is TGTGCCTGGAGCTACACCCAGGGGGTCTCGCTCTACAATGAGCAGTTCTTC.

This chain uses TRBV6-1 with TRBJ2-7, with 7 nucleotides matching TRBD2. The CDR3 is 15 residues long. V shed 0 bases and J 4 bases; nucleotides not matched to a gene: 6. Germline CDR1 and CDR2: MNHNS and SASEGT. The CDR3 coding sequence is TGTGCCAGCAGTGAAGCGATCAGGGAGGGGTACGAGCAGTACTTC. Its protein is CASSEAIREGYEQYF.

The rearrangement joins TRBV19 to TRBJ2-3, with TRBD2 matching 10 bases. The CDR3 extends over 16 amino acids. The ends lost 3 bases at V and 2 bases at J; junction bases unmatched: 5. Germline V lookup: CDR1 LNHDA, CDR2 SQIVND (reference sequence). CDR3 in DNA: TGTGCCAGTAGTATCGAACTAGCGGGGACCACAGATACGCAGTATTTT. Protein: CASSIELAGTTDTQYF.

The chain has TRBV25-1 and TRBJ1-2; D call uncertain. V gave up 5 bases and J gave up 7 bases, with 14 bases separating them. CDR1 MGHDK and CDR2 SYGVNS come from the germline V gene. The CDR3 totals 13 residues. CDR3 region: CASSPGQVFGYTF. The CDR3 DNA follows: TGTGCCAGCAGTCCCGGTCAGGTGTTTGGCTACACCTTC.

The chain has TRBV4-1 and TRBJ2-2; TRBD1 might be the D (6 bases). Germline V gene sequence: CDR1 MGHRA, CDR2 YSYEKL. Trimming stripped 6 bases from V and 3 bases from J, with 14 bases between. The CDR3 runs 15 residues. CDR3 residues: CASRRTGSDTGELFF. Here the CDR3 DNA reads TGCGCCAGCAGAAGAACAGGGTCCGACACCGGGGAGCTGTTTTTT.

This CDR3 is CASSGPGLAATGELFF. CDR3 DNA sequence: TGCGCCAGCAGTGGACCGGGACTAGCGGCGACCGGGGAGCTGTTTTTT. The V gene is TRBV10-1, the J gene TRBJ2-2, with TRBD2 matching over 11 bases. Germline V gene lookup returns CDR1 WNHNN and CDR2 SYGVQD (reference sequence). V gave up 4 bases and J gave up 5 bases; unmatched junction bases: 6. This CDR3 region has 16 residues.

V and J are TRBV5-1 and TRBJ2-7, with D uncertain. V was pared by 0 bases and J by 0 bases, with 7 bases between. This CDR3 spans 14 amino acids. Germline lookup yields CDR1 SGHRS and CDR2 YFSETQ. The CDR3 sequence is CASSLGANSYEQYF. The CDR3 DNA reads TGCGCCAGCAGCTTGGGAGCCAACTCCTACGAGCAGTACTTC.

V is TRBV9 and J is TRBJ2-1; TRBD2 matches at 8 bases. From germline, CDR1 is SGDLS and CDR2 YYNGEE. This CDR3 region has 15 residues. Germline trimming cut 7 bases from V and 0 bases from J; bases unmatched to any gene: 6. CDR3 residues: CASREGDISYNEQFF. For the CDR3, the DNA is TGTGCCAGCCGGGAGGGGGACATCTCCTACAATGAGCAGTTCTTC. The full variable domain, completed using reference TRBV9 and TRBJ2-1, is DSGVTQTPKHLITATGQRVTLRCSPRSGDLSVYWYQQSLDQGLQFLIQYYNGEERAKGNILERFSAQQFPDLHSELNLSSLELGDSALYFCASREGDISYNEQFFGPGTRLTVL.

This chain joins TRBV18 and TRBJ2-7; D not resolved. Per the germline V gene, CDR1 is KGHSH and CDR2 is LQKENI. The CDR3 covers 12 residues. Trimming took 3 bases from V and 7 from J, leaving 10 bases between them. This chain's CDR3 is CASSPIIGEQYF. The CDR3 DNA is TGTGCCAGCTCACCGATCATCGGTGAGCAGTACTTC. The variable domain in full, completed from reference TRBV18 and TRBJ2-7, reads NAGVMQNPRHLVRRRGQEARLRCSPMKGHSHVYWYRQLPEEGLKFMVYLQKENIIDESGMPKERFSAEFPKEGPSILRIQQVVRGDSAAYFCASSPIIGEQYFGPGTRLTVT.

The rearrangement joins TRBV18 to TRBJ1-2; TRBD1 agrees at 9 bases. The CDR3 runs 14 residues. After removal of 3 bases from V and 4 bases from J, the junction contained 3 bases not matched to a gene. Germline values: CDR1 KGHSH, CDR2 LQKENI. CDR3 nucleotide sequence: TGTGCCAGCTCACCGGGACAGGGCACCTATGGCTACACCTTC. Translated, it gives CASSPGQGTYGYTF.

The chain joins TRBV29-1 to TRBJ2-7; D perhaps matches TRBD1 (6 bases). With 1 base removed from V and 0 bases from J, the gap between germline ends came to 7 bases. CDR3 length equals 13 residues. In germline, CDR1 is SQVTM, CDR2 ANQGSEA. The DNA of the CDR3 is TGCAGCGTTGAAGGGGGGCACTCCTACGAGCAGTACTTC. Protein: CSVEGGHSYEQYF.

This chain links TRBV5-1 with TRBJ1-5, with TRBD1 matching over 8 bases. V was pared by 4 bases and J by 4 bases, with 7 bases of the junction left unmatched. The germline V gene has CDR1 SGHRS and CDR2 YFSETQ. There are 15 residues in the CDR3. CDR3 sequence reads: CASSRTGMGNQPQHF. CDR3 DNA: TGCGCCAGCAGCCGGACAGGGATGGGTAATCAGCCCCAGCATTTT.

This rearrangement joins TRBV6-6 to TRBJ1-3; TRBD1 matches at 7 bases. CDR1 is MNHNY and CDR2 is SVGAGI in the germline V gene (reference sequence). The CDR3 is 15 amino acids. V was clipped by 5 bases and J by 3 bases; unmatched bases: 7. In DNA, the CDR3 is TGTGCCAGCAGTCGGACAGGAGACGGTGGAAACACCATATATTTT. This encodes CASSRTGDGGNTIYF.

V is TRBV4-2 and J is TRBJ2-2; 7 bases are shared with TRBD2. Unmatched junction bases numbered 5, after V lost 4 bases and J lost 3 bases. Germline V CDR1 and CDR2: LGHNA, YNFKEQ. There are 15 residues in the CDR3. In DNA form, the CDR3 reads TGTGCCAGCAGCCCCGGCAGCGGGGACACCGGGGAGCTGTTTTTT. Translation: CASSPGSGDTGELFF.

The chain is built from TRBV2 and TRBJ2-7; 9 nucleotides match TRBD2. Germline V gene sequence: CDR1 SNHLY, CDR2 FYNNEI. V lost 6 bases, J lost 6 bases, and 9 bases stayed unmatched. This CDR3 spans 14 amino acids. The CDR3 protein is CASRGGNSGGEQYF. DNA for the CDR3: TGTGCCAGCAGAGGTGGGAATAGCGGGGGCGAGCAGTACTTC.

The J gene is TRBJ1-1, the V gene TRBV7-2, with 7 bases fitting TRBD1. Germline V gives CDR1 SGHTA, CDR2 FQGNSA. CDR3 length equals 17 residues. The ends lost 1 base at V and 3 bases at J; junction bases unmatched: 11. The CDR3 sequence is CASSLGPLQGSYTEAFF. The DNA of the CDR3 is TGTGCCAGCAGCTTAGGCCCCCTACAGGGGTCATACACTGAAGCTTTCTTT.

This clone was counted once. The rearrangement joins TRBV7-3 to TRBJ1-2; tentatively, D is TRBD1 (6 bases). This CDR3 is 13 amino acids long. V was trimmed by 4 bases and J by 8 bases, leaving 14 bases between them. CDR1 SGHTA and CDR2 FQGTGA come from the germline V gene. The CDR3 DNA reads as TGTGCCAGCAGCTCTACGGCAGGGGACGGCTACACCTTC. Its protein product is CASSSTAGDGYTF.

The V and J genes are TRBV4-2 and TRBJ2-1; D might be TRBD1 (5 bases). V was trimmed by 0 bases and J by 6 bases, leaving 15 bases between them. The CDR3 sequence is 16 residues long. Germline V gene lookup returns CDR1 LGHNA and CDR2 YNFKEQ. The CDR3 region is CASSQEVLQVGNEQFF. CDR3 coding DNA: TGTGCCAGCAGCCAAGAAGTCCTACAGGTGGGCAATGAGCAGTTCTTC.

Concerning this clone: This sample includes further DNA sequences coding for the same CDR3. This sequence joins TRBV28 and TRBJ1-1; no firm D call. This CDR3 region has 11 residues. Germline V gene data show CDR1 as MDHEN and CDR2 as SYDVKM. The V and J ends lost 3 bases and 8 bases respectively, with 7 bases between them. The CDR3 DNA reads TGTGCCAGCAGTTTGGCGGCGGAAGCTTTCTTT. Protein product: CASSLAAEAFF. The complete variable domain, with remaining parts taken from reference TRBV28 and TRBJ1-1, reads DVKVTQSSRYLVKRTGEKVFLECVQDMDHENMFWYRQDPGLGLRLIYFSYDVKMKEKGDIPEGYSVSREKKERFSLILESASTNQTSMYLCASSLAAEAFFGQGTRLTVV.

The chain's CDR3 is CASSEARREREHF. The CDR3 DNA reads TGTGCCAGCAGTGAAGCTCGGAGGGAAAGGGAGCATTTT. This chain joins TRBV6-1 and TRBJ1-5; D ambiguous. Deletions cut 0 bases from V and 14 bases from J, with 14 bases between. The CDR3 consists of 13 residues. Per the germline V gene, CDR1 is MNHNS and CDR2 is SASEGT.

The V call is TRBV5-8, the J call TRBJ1-3; TRBD1 matches 8 bases. The ends lost 3 bases at V and 7 bases at J; junction bases unmatched: 9. Germline V lookup: CDR1 SGHTS, CDR2 YDEGEE. The CDR3 contains 15 residues. The CDR3 reads CASSSDRANGNTIYF. CDR3 DNA: TGTGCCAGCAGCTCGGACAGGGCCAACGGGAACACCATATATTTT.

The chain recombines TRBV5-1 with TRBJ1-6; 10 bases are a match to TRBD1. V lost 4 bases and J lost 8; bases outside the gene matches: 6. The CDR3 spans 15 residues. From germline, CDR1 is SGHRS and CDR2 YFSETQ. This chain's CDR3 is CASSLRQGADSPLHF. In DNA form, the CDR3 reads TGCGCCAGCAGCCTCCGACAGGGGGCGGATTCACCCCTCCACTTT.